Shown below are 24 T cell receptor beta chains from a single sample sequenced in a study of T cell responses to AZD1222 COVID-19 vaccine. Method: immunoSEQ multiplex PCR; TCRdb's copy keeps in-frame clones and lacks some. The sample lists some 130,000 clones, around 92% occurring once. The input for sequencing was peripheral blood, taken 28 days after the second AZD1222 dose. The source is an adult who received the AZD1222 COVID-19 vaccine.

This clone is a singleton in its sample. The chain joins TRBV24-1 to TRBJ2-2, with D hard to call. V lost 7 bases and J 0 bases, leaving 11 bases between the germline ends. Germline V CDR1 and CDR2: KGHDR, SFDVKD. The CDR3 sequence is 15 residues long. CDR3 loop: CATSLGLTNTGELFF. In DNA, the CDR3 is TGTGCCACCAGCTTGGGCCTTACGAACACCGGGGAGCTGTTTTTT.

This sequence joins TRBV6-5 and TRBJ2-2; D unclear. The germline gives CDR1 MNHEY, CDR2 SVGAGI. CDR3 length: 15 residues. Trimming cost V 0 bases and J 5 bases, with 10 bases left between them. CDR3 DNA: TGTGCCAGCAGTTACTCGAAGACACCAACCGGGGAGCTGTTTTTT. It encodes CASSYSKTPTGELFF.

In DNA form, the CDR3 reads TGTGCCAGTAGTAGACAACCTAACACTGAAGCTTTCTTT. Translating it yields CASSRQPNTEAFF. The gene calls are TRBV19 and TRBJ1-1; D is ambiguous. The CDR3 length is 13 residues. V was cut by 4 bases and J by 2 bases, with 8 bases left in between. Per the germline V gene, CDR1 is LNHDA and CDR2 is SQIVND (reference sequence).

The gene calls are TRBV5-1 and TRBJ2-7; 8 bases line up with TRBD1. Trimming took 0 bases from V and 0 from J; bases not matched to a gene: 5. This CDR3 comprises 16 residues. Germline V gene lookup returns CDR1 SGHRS and CDR2 YFSETQ. The CDR3 coding sequence is TGCGCCAGCAGCTTGGCTCAGGGGGCCCCCTCCTACGAGCAGTACTTC. It specifies CASSLAQGAPSYEQYF. The full variable domain, in which reference TRBV5-1 and TRBJ2-7 provide the parts outside the CDR3, is KAGVTQTPRYLIKTRGQQVTLSCSPISGHRSVSWYQQTPGQGLQFLFEYFSETQRNKGNFPGRFSGRQFSNSRSEMNVSTLELGDSALYLCASSLAQGAPSYEQYFGPGTRLTVT.

The genes are TRBV5-4 and TRBJ2-1; tentatively, D is TRBD2 (6 bases). V was trimmed by 10 bases and J by 3 bases, leaving 17 bases between them. Germline V gene lookup returns CDR1 SGHNT and CDR2 YYREEE (reference sequence). This CDR3 is built from 14 residues. The CDR3 coding sequence is TGTGCCTTTCTTGTGGGGGGTAGCTACAATGAGCAGTTCTTC. Translation gives CAFLVGGSYNEQFF.

The J gene is TRBJ2-7, the V gene TRBV10-3, with D perhaps matching TRBD1 (5 bases). The CDR3 is made up of 13 amino acids. Germline V CDR1 and CDR2: ENHRY, SYGVKD. V was cut by 8 bases and J by 1 base, with 12 bases left in between. CDR3 protein: CAISRGWSYEQYF. As DNA, the CDR3 is TGTGCCATCTCTAGGGGATGGTCCTACGAGCAGTACTTC.

This chain links TRBV6-5 with TRBJ2-1; tentative D call: TRBD2 (6 bases). The CDR3 consists of 16 residues. Trimming shortened V by 0 bases and J by 3 bases, and 12 bases separated the two germline ends. Germline V gene sequence: CDR1 MNHEY, CDR2 SVGAGI. The CDR3, as DNA: TGTGCCAGCAGTTACTCGACGGGAGAGTTCTACAATGAGCAGTTCTTC. Protein: CASSYSTGEFYNEQFF.

The chain recombines TRBV4-1 with TRBJ2-7; 9 positions match TRBD1. The germline V gene encodes CDR1 MGHRA and CDR2 YSYEKL. The CDR3 runs 17 residues. The V and J ends lost 2 bases and 1 base, in that order; junction bases with no gene match: 9. CDR3: CASSQRTGETGSYEQYF. CDR3 coding DNA: TGCGCCAGCAGCCAAAGGACAGGGGAGACAGGGTCCTACGAGCAGTACTTC.

V usage is TRBV24-1 and J usage is TRBJ1-2, with unresolved D. This CDR3 has 12 residues. From germline, CDR1 is KGHDR and CDR2 SFDVKD. The ends were cut back, 3 bases at V and 6 bases at J, with 7 bases in the middle. CDR3 protein: CATSDTSHGYTF. CDR3 in DNA: TGTGCCACCAGTGATACAAGCCATGGCTACACCTTC.

The chain uses TRBV30 and TRBJ2-5; tentative D call: TRBD1 (5 bases). V gave up 3 bases and J gave up 5 bases, with 16 bases separating them. Per the germline V gene, CDR1 is GTSNPN and CDR2 is SVGIG (reference sequence). The CDR3 length is 14 residues. CDR3 bases: TGTGCCTGGAGCGTGACAGCTTCTGGGGAGACCCAGTACTTC. Amino acid sequence: CAWSVTASGETQYF.

The chain combines TRBV7-2 with TRBJ1-5; D might be TRBD1 (5 bases). There are 15 residues in the CDR3. The V gene lost 2 bases and the J gene lost 6 bases, with 14 bases spanning the gap. CDR1 and CDR2 (germline): SGHTA, FQGNSA. The CDR3 bases are TGTGCCAGCAGCTTAATGGGGCAGGGCGGTCAGCCCCAGCATTTT. Protein sequence: CASSLMGQGGQPQHF.

The chain couples TRBV19 to TRBJ2-1, with no clear D. This CDR3 is 18 amino acids long. The V end lost 4 bases, the J end lost 2 bases, and 21 bases lay between the germline ends. Germline CDR1 is LNHDA and CDR2 is SQIVND (reference sequence). This CDR3 is CASSTQTHLVSPYNEQFF. CDR3 coding DNA: TGTGCCAGTAGTACGCAAACCCATTTGGTGAGCCCCTACAATGAGCAGTTCTTC.

This clone was seen just once. This chain links TRBV28 with TRBJ2-5, with 11 positions matching TRBD2. V gave up 1 base and J gave up 5 bases; unmatched junction bases: 0. Germline CDR1 MDHEN, CDR2 SYDVKM. This CDR3 is 14 amino acids long. This CDR3 is CASSLSSGRETQYF. The CDR3 region has the DNA TGTGCCAGCAGTTTATCTAGCGGGAGGGAGACCCAGTACTTC.

The chain uses TRBV28 and TRBJ1-1, with D unclear. The V gene lost 3 bases and the J gene lost 4 bases, with 6 bases spanning the gap. The CDR3 length is 12 residues. Germline V gives CDR1 MDHEN, CDR2 SYDVKM. In nucleotides, the CDR3 is TGTGCCAGCAGTTTTTTTGGCACTGAAGCTTTCTTT. It yields the protein CASSFFGTEAFF.

The V gene is TRBV24-1, the J gene TRBJ2-1, with D perhaps TRBD1 (5 bases). Per the germline V gene, CDR1 is KGHDR and CDR2 is SFDVKD. The length of the CDR3 is 14 residues. The germline V and J ends were trimmed by 3 bases and 1 base, with 6 bases remaining between them. CDR3 amino acids: CATSDGASYNEQFF. The CDR3 region has the DNA TGTGCCACCAGTGATGGGGCTTCCTACAATGAGCAGTTCTTC.

Comments on this clone: The same CDR3 also results from other DNA sequences found in this sample. The chain recombines TRBV30 with TRBJ1-5; 7 positions match TRBD1. With V trimmed by 2 bases and J by 5 bases, 3 bases remained unmatched. The CDR3 spans 13 residues. The germline V gene encodes CDR1 GTSNPN and CDR2 SVGIG (reference sequence). The CDR3 is CAWSRQGDQPQHF. Here the CDR3 DNA reads TGTGCCTGGAGTCGACAGGGAGATCAGCCCCAGCATTTT. The complete variable domain, with remaining parts taken from reference TRBV30 and TRBJ1-5, reads SQTIHQWPATLVQPVGSPLSLECTVEGTSNPNLYWYRQAAGRGLQLLFYSVGIGQISSEVPQNLSASRPQDRQFILSSKKLLLSDSGFYLCAWSRQGDQPQHFGDGTRLSIL.

CDR3 residues: CASSRTGLAGGGEQYF. The CDR3 coding sequence is TGTGCCAGCAGCCGCACGGGACTAGCGGGAGGAGGCGAGCAGTACTTC. The rearrangement joins TRBV7-3 to TRBJ2-7, with 15 bases identical to TRBD2. The V segment lost 5 bases and the J segment 6 bases; nucleotides outside the gene matches: 8. Germline CDR1 and CDR2: SGHTA and FQGTGA. This CDR3 spans 16 amino acids.

The rearrangement uses TRBV5-8 and TRBJ1-2; possible D gene TRBD1, 5 bases. V dropped 0 bases and J dropped 13 bases, with 10 bases sitting between them. Germline V gives CDR1 SGHTS, CDR2 YDEGEE. The length of the CDR3 is 11 residues. The CDR3 spells CASSLDAGATF. In nucleotides, the CDR3 is TGTGCCAGCAGCTTGGATGCCGGGGCCACCTTC.

The chain recombines TRBV18 with TRBJ1-1; D call uncertain. Trimming pared 2 bases from V and 1 base from J, leaving 11 bases between. Germline CDR1 is KGHSH and CDR2 is LQKENI. CDR3 length: 15 amino acids. The CDR3 here is CASSPWEGTNTEAFF. The CDR3 nucleotides are TGTGCCAGCTCACCATGGGAGGGAACGAACACTGAAGCTTTCTTT.

Regarding this clone: This sample includes further DNA sequences coding for the same CDR3. V gene TRBV28 combines with J gene TRBJ2-5; D remains unclear. The germline V gene encodes CDR1 MDHEN and CDR2 SYDVKM. Trimming stripped 4 bases from V and 5 bases from J, with 11 bases between. The CDR3 loop spans 13 amino acids. CDR3 amino acids: CASSSRQLETQYF. The CDR3 coding sequence is TGTGCCAGCAGTTCTAGGCAGTTGGAGACCCAGTACTTC.

The chain combines TRBV7-2 with TRBJ1-2, with D possibly being TRBD1 (5 bases). This CDR3 contains 13 residues. CDR1 SGHTA and CDR2 FQGNSA come from the germline V gene. V gave up 1 base and J gave up 4 bases, with 7 bases separating them. CDR3 nucleotide sequence: TGTGCCAGCAGCTTAGAAGGGGCCTATGGCTACACCTTC. It is translated as CASSLEGAYGYTF.

The chain is built from TRBV24-1 and TRBJ1-2; TRBD1 might be the D (5 bases). Germline values: CDR1 KGHDR, CDR2 SFDVKD. The germline V and J ends were trimmed by 5 bases and 4 bases, with 13 bases remaining between them. This CDR3 region has 14 residues. The CDR3: CATSGPRGTYGYTF. The DNA for the CDR3 is TGTGCCACCAGTGGCCCGAGGGGTACCTATGGCTACACCTTC.

In this sample, this clone turned up once. The genes are TRBV24-1 and TRBJ2-2; D might be TRBD2 (6 bases). The CDR3 loop spans 14 amino acids. From germline, CDR1 is KGHDR and CDR2 SFDVKD. Trimming left V 9 bases short and J 6 bases short, with 16 bases between. The CDR3 is CATASSGGAGELFF. The CDR3 nucleotides are TGTGCCACCGCATCATCCGGGGGAGCCGGGGAGCTGTTTTTT.

The chain couples TRBV27 to TRBJ2-1, with 7 bases identical to TRBD2. Germline V CDR1 and CDR2: MNHEY, SMNVEV (reference sequence). The CDR3 totals 15 residues. The J segment lost 7 bases and the V segment lost 2 bases, leaving 8 bases of the junction unmatched. The CDR3, as DNA: TGTGCCAGCAGTTTAATTGCTAGCGGATCAAATGAGCAGTTCTTC. Protein sequence: CASSLIASGSNEQFF.